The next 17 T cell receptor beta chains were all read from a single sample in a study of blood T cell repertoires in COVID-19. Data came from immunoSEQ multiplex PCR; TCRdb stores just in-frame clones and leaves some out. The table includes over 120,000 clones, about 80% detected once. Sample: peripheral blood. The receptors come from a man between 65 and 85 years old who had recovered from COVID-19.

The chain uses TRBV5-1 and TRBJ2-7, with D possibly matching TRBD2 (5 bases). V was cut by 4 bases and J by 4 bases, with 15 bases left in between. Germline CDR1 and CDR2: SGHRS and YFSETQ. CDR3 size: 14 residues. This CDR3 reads CASSPGLSGYEQYF. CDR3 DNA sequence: TGCGCCAGCAGCCCAGGACTGTCCGGATACGAGCAGTACTTC.

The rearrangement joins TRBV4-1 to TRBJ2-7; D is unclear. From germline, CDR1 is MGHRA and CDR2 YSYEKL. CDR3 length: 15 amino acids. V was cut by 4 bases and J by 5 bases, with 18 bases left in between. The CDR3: CASSRWWSAIDEQYF. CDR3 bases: TGCGCCAGCAGCCGGTGGTGGTCCGCTATAGACGAGCAGTACTTC.

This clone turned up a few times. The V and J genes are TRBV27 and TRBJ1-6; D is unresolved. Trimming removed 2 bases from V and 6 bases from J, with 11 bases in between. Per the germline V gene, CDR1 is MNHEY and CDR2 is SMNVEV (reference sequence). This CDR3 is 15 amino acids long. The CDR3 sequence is CASSLMGGPNSPLHF. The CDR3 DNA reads TGTGCCAGCAGTTTAATGGGAGGCCCTAATTCACCCCTCCACTTT.

In DNA form, the CDR3 reads TGTGCCAGTAGTCCGGACAGACAAGAGACCCAGTACTTC. Its translation is CASSPDRQETQYF. The chain links TRBV19 to TRBJ2-5; a possible D gene is TRBD1 (6 bases). This CDR3 contains 13 residues. The ends were cut back, 5 bases at V and 2 bases at J, with 9 bases in the middle. CDR1 and CDR2 from the germline V gene are LNHDA and SQIVND (reference sequence).

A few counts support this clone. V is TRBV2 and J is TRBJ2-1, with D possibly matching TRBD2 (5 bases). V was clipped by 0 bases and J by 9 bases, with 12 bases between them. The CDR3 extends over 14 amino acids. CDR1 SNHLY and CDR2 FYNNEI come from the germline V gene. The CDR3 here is CASSEAGVSVEQFF. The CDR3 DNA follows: TGTGCCAGCAGTGAAGCGGGAGTCTCGGTTGAGCAGTTCTTC.

The CDR3 protein is CASGTTGNTEAFF. The CDR3 nucleotides are TGTGCCAGCGGAACGACGGGGAACACTGAAGCTTTCTTT. The V call is TRBV27, the J call TRBJ1-1; D ambiguous. This CDR3 has 13 residues. Trimming removed 8 bases at V and 1 base at J, with 11 bases between. Per the germline V gene, CDR1 is MNHEY and CDR2 is SMNVEV (reference sequence).

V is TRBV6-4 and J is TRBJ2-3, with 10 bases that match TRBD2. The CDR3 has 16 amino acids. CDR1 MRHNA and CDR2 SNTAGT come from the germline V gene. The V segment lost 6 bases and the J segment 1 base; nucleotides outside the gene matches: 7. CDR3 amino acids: CASSRTTSGGTDTQYF. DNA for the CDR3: TGTGCCAGCAGCCGAACCACTAGCGGGGGCACAGATACGCAGTATTTT.

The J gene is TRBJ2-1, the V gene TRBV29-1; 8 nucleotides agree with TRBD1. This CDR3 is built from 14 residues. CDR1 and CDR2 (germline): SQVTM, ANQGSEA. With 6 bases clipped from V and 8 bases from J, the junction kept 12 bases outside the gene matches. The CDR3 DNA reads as TGCAGCGTCAATCCGGGACAGGCGAGGTATGAGCAGTTCTTC. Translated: CSVNPGQARYEQFF.

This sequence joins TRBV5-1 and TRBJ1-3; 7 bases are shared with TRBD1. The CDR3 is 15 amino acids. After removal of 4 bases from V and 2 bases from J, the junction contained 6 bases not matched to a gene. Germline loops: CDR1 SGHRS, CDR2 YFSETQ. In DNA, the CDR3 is TGCGCCAGCAGCGCCGCAGGGGGTACTGGAAACACCATATATTTT. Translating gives CASSAAGGTGNTIYF.

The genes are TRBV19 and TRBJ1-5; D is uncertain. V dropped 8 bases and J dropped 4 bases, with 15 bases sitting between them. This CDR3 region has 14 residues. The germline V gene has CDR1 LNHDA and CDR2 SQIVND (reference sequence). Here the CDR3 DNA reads TGTGCCAGTGCGACTTCAAAAGGAAATCAGCCCCAGCATTTT. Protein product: CASATSKGNQPQHF.

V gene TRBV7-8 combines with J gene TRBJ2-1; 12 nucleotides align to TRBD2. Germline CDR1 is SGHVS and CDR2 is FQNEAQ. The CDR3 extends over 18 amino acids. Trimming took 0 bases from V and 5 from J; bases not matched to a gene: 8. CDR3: CASSLAPTSGSSHNEQFF. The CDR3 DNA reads TGTGCCAGCAGCTTAGCTCCGACTAGCGGGAGTTCCCACAATGAGCAGTTCTTC.

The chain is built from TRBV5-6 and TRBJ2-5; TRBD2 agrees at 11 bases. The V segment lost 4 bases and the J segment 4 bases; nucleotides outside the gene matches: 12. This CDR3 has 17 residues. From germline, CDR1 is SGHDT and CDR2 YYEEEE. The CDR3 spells CASSILAGEGAGETQYF. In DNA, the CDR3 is TGTGCCAGCAGCATACTAGCGGGAGAGGGGGCCGGAGAGACCCAGTACTTC.

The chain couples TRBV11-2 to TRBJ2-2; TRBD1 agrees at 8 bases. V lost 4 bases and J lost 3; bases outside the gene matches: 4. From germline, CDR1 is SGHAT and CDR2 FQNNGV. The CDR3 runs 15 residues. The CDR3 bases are TGTGCCAGCAGCTGGACAGGGCCGGACACCGGGGAGCTGTTTTTT. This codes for CASSWTGPDTGELFF.

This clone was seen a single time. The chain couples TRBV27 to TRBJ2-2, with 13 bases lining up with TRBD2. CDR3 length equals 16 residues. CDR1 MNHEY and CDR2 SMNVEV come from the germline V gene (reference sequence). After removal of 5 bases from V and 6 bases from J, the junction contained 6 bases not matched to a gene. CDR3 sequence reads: CASSRGTSGKSGELFF. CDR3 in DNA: TGTGCCAGCAGTCGTGGGACTAGCGGGAAGTCCGGGGAGCTGTTTTTT.

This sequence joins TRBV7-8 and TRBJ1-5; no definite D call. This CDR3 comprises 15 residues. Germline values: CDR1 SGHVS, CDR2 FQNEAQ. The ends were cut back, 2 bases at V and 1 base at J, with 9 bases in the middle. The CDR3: CASSLKSGSNQPQHF. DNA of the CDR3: TGTGCCAGCAGCTTAAAATCAGGCAGCAATCAGCCCCAGCATTTT.

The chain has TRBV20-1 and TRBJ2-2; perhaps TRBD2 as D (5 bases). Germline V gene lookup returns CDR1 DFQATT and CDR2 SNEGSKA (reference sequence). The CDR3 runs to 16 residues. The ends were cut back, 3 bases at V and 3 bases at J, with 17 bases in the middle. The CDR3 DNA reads TGCAGTGCTAGTTACCCCAGTGCTAGCCACACCGGGGAGCTGTTTTTT. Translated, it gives CSASYPSASHTGELFF.

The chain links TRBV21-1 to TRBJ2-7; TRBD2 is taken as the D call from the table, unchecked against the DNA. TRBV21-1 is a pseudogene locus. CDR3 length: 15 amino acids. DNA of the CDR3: TGTGCCAGCAGCCTGGCCCTAGCGGACACCTACGAGCAGTACTTC. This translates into CASSLALADTYEQYF.